This T cell receptor beta chain was recovered during a study of blood T cell repertoires in COVID-19. The wider study: Spain, Italy and the United States supplied samples that represented acute and convalescent COVID-19.

The repertoire was sequenced with immunoSEQ multiplex PCR; TCRdb's copy has only in-frame clones and lacks some. The sample has roughly 200,000 clones; around 89% are singletons. The germline gives CDR1 MNHEY, CDR2 SVGEGT. The CDR3 runs 19 residues. V shed 2 bases, J shed 5 bases, and the junction held 19 bases outside the gene matches. Sample: PBMCs or T cells enriched from blood (not recorded which). This TCR was sampled from a man aged 25-45 years who had recovered from COVID-19. The rearrangement links TRBV6-2 or TRBV6-3 to TRBJ2-5; 8 bases map to TRBD2. As DNA, the CDR3 is TGTGCCAGCAGTTACCCAACGGGACTAGAGGTGGGCCGGAGGGAGACCCAGTACTTC. Protein: CASSYPTGLEVGRRETQYF.